Presented here are 30 T cell receptor beta chains from one specimen sequenced in a study of memory CD4+ T cells and cytomegalovirus serostatus. Assay: immunoSEQ multiplex PCR; the TCRdb copy retains only in-frame clones and omits some. The table has around 45,000 clones, around 70% seen once. Single viable CD3+CD4+CD8-CD45RO+ cells were sorted as the memory CD4+ T cells. The sequencing input was memory CD4+ T cells from blood. The receptors come from an adult in good health and CMV-seropositive.

The CDR3 is CASSQELNEKLFF. CDR3 sequence (DNA): TGTGCCAGCAGCCAAGAGCTTAATGAAAAACTGTTTTTT. The V call is TRBV16, the J call TRBJ1-4; D is unresolved. The V gene's germline CDR1 is KGHSY and CDR2 FQNENV. The CDR3 consists of 13 residues. Trimming cost V 2 bases and J 4 bases, with 5 bases left between them. The whole variable domain, remainder taken from reference TRBV16 and TRBJ1-4, is GEEVAQTPKHLVRGEGQKAKLYCAPIKGHSYVFWYQQVLKNEFKFLISFQNENVFDETGMPKERFSAKCLPNSPCSLEIQATKLEDSAVYFCASSQELNEKLFFGSGTQLSVL.

The chain recombines TRBV2 with TRBJ1-2; the D is unclear. Looked up from germline, CDR1 is SNHLY and CDR2 is FYNNEI. V lost 5 bases and J 2 bases, leaving 6 bases between the germline ends. The CDR3 has 12 amino acids. CDR3 loop: CASSRQNYGYTF. The DNA for the CDR3 is TGTGCCAGCAGTCGGCAAAACTATGGCTACACCTTC. Looking up the rest from reference TRBV2 and TRBJ1-2 gives the full variable domain: EPEVTQTPSHQVTQMGQEVILRCVPISNHLYFYWYRQILGQKVEFLVSFYNNEISEKSEIFDDQFSVERPDGSNFTLKIRSTKLEDSAMYFCASSRQNYGYTFGSGTRLTVV.

This clone was detected a few times. V and J are TRBV11-1 and TRBJ2-7, with TRBD1 as a possible D gene (6 bases). The germline gives CDR1 SGHAT, CDR2 FQDESV (reference sequence). CDR3 length: 15 amino acids. V was cut by 1 base and J by 3 bases, with 13 bases left in between. The CDR3: CASSLGTTGSYEQYF. The DNA for the CDR3 is TGTGCCAGCAGCTTAGGGACAACAGGGAGCTACGAGCAGTACTTC.

The chain joins TRBV7-3 to TRBJ1-1; no reliable D call. The CDR3 loop spans 13 amino acids. Trimming removed 1 base at V and 6 bases at J, with 9 bases between. Germline CDR1 SGHTA, CDR2 FQGTGA. This chain's CDR3 is CASSLREGSEAFF. The CDR3 DNA reads as TGTGCCAGCAGCTTAAGAGAGGGATCTGAAGCTTTCTTT.

This clone showed up just a few times. The rearrangement links TRBV5-1 to TRBJ2-1; 11 nucleotides line up with TRBD2. Trimming took 7 bases from V and 4 from J; bases not matched to a gene: 4. Looked up from germline, CDR1 is SGHRS and CDR2 is YFSETQ. CDR3 length: 14 amino acids. The CDR3 loop reads CASVSGGAYNEQFF. In DNA form, the CDR3 reads TGCGCCAGCGTTAGCGGGGGGGCTTACAATGAGCAGTTCTTC.

The V and J genes are TRBV10-3 and TRBJ2-7; no reliable D call. V lost 3 bases and J lost 4, with 4 bases in between. CDR3 length: 11 residues. CDR1 is ENHRY, CDR2 SYGVKD, per germline. The CDR3 nucleotides read TGTGCCATCAGTGACAGATACGAGCAGTACTTC. It specifies CAISDRYEQYF.

The rearrangement joins TRBV6-1 to TRBJ1-5, with 9 bases matching TRBD1. CDR1 is MNHNS and CDR2 is SASEGT in the germline V gene. The CDR3 consists of 14 residues. Trimming at V came to 6 bases and at J to 10 bases, leaving 10 bases not matched to a gene. The CDR3 here is CASSSRTGAEPQHF. The CDR3 region has the DNA TGTGCCAGCAGCTCCAGGACAGGGGCCGAACCCCAGCATTTT.

The chain employs TRBV18 and TRBJ1-4; D gene uncertain. The CDR3 loop spans 18 amino acids. Germline lookup yields CDR1 KGHSH and CDR2 LQKENI. The germline V and J ends were trimmed by 4 bases and 0 bases, with 18 bases remaining between them. The CDR3, as DNA: TGTGCCAGCTCACTCTTAGCAGGTCAGGACGCAACTAATGAAAAACTGTTTTTT. It translates to CASSLLAGQDATNEKLFF.

The CDR3 region has the DNA TGCGCCAGCAGCCAAGATTGGGATTTTAACTATGGCTACACCTTC. Protein sequence: CASSQDWDFNYGYTF. The chain joins TRBV4-3 to TRBJ1-2; no firm D call. Trimming took 0 bases from V and 1 from J, leaving 9 bases between them. This CDR3 region has 15 residues. Germline V gene lookup returns CDR1 LGHNA and CDR2 YSLEER.

This chain connects TRBV18 to TRBJ1-4, with D possibly TRBD1 on 5 matching bases. Germline-derived CDR1 and CDR2 are KGHSH and LQKENI. The CDR3 is made up of 13 amino acids. V was shortened by 3 bases and J by 8 bases, with 10 bases between the two germline ends. The CDR3 nucleotides read TGTGCCAGCTCACCCGAGGAGGGGGAAAAACTGTTTTTT. Translated, it gives CASSPEEGEKLFF.

The V and J genes are TRBV27 and TRBJ2-6; no clear D. Trimming removed 3 bases from V and 1 base from J, with 10 bases in between. This CDR3 is 16 amino acids long. Germline V gene data show CDR1 as MNHEY and CDR2 as SMNVEV (reference sequence). This CDR3 is CASSFSYISGANVLTF. The CDR3 DNA reads TGTGCCAGCAGTTTCTCCTACATATCTGGGGCCAACGTCCTGACTTTC.

This rearrangement joins TRBV20-1 to TRBJ2-1, with a tentative D call TRBD1 (5 bases). V was cut by 7 bases and J by 6 bases, with 7 bases left in between. Looked up from germline, CDR1 is DFQATT and CDR2 is SNEGSKA (reference sequence). CDR3 size: 10 residues. The CDR3 DNA sequence: TGCAGTGGGACAATCAATGAGCAGTTCTTC. Translation gives CSGTINEQFF.

The CDR3 loop is CASSSGGEVWETQYF. The DNA for the CDR3 is TGTGCCAGTAGTAGCGGGGGAGAGGTGTGGGAGACCCAGTACTTC. The J gene is TRBJ2-5, the V gene TRBV19; 7 nucleotides line up with TRBD2. The CDR3 runs 15 residues. CDR1 LNHDA and CDR2 SQIVND come from the germline V gene (reference sequence). J lost 5 bases, V lost 4 bases, and 10 bases had no gene match.

This clone was detected only a few times. The J gene is TRBJ2-7, the V gene TRBV18; the D is unclear. This CDR3 comprises 15 residues. CDR1 is KGHSH, CDR2 LQKENI, per germline. V shed 2 bases and J shed 2 bases, with 13 bases lying between them. CDR3 DNA sequence: TGTGCCAGCTCACCAATAGGCGGAGCGACCTACGAGCAGTACTTC. Protein product: CASSPIGGATYEQYF.

The chain combines TRBV19 with TRBJ1-4, with D possibly TRBD1 on 6 matching bases. CDR1 is LNHDA, CDR2 SQIVND, per germline (reference sequence). The CDR3 extends over 15 amino acids. The V end lost 5 bases, the J end lost 12 bases, and 22 bases lay between the germline ends. CDR3 bases: TGTGCCAGTAGTTTTACCCGGGACAACCATTTAGAACTGTTTTTT. It specifies CASSFTRDNHLELFF.

This clone turned up a few times. The chain uses TRBV4-1 and TRBJ1-4, with 7 bases that match TRBD1. Trimming took 0 bases from V and 4 from J; bases not matched to a gene: 8. The germline CDR1 and CDR2 sequences are MGHRA and YSYEKL. The CDR3 length is 17 residues. In nucleotides, the CDR3 is TGCGCCAGCAGCCAAGATATCAGAGACAGGGATAATGAAAAACTGTTTTTT. It encodes CASSQDIRDRDNEKLFF.

The rearrangement joins TRBV6-1 to TRBJ1-1; TRBD1 aligns across 8 bases. The CDR3 contains 13 residues. V was pared by 8 bases and J by 5 bases, with 7 bases of the junction left unmatched. CDR1 is MNHNS, CDR2 SASEGT, per germline. CDR3 sequence reads: CASVTGGGTEAFF. Written as DNA, the CDR3 is TGTGCCAGCGTTACAGGGGGAGGGACTGAAGCTTTCTTT.

The table lists this clone with a few counts. This chain's CDR3 is CASSKTVNTEAFF. DNA of the CDR3: TGTGCCAGCAGCAAGACGGTGAACACTGAAGCTTTCTTT. The chain links TRBV28 to TRBJ1-1; D not resolved. Per the germline V gene, CDR1 is MDHEN and CDR2 is SYDVKM. The CDR3 extends over 13 amino acids. V gave up 6 bases and J gave up 0 bases, with 8 bases separating them.

V is TRBV5-1 and J is TRBJ2-1, with a tentative D call TRBD2 (6 bases). Germline V gene data show CDR1 as SGHRS and CDR2 as YFSETQ. The CDR3 length is 15 residues. V lost 1 base and J lost 4, with 12 bases in between. The CDR3 protein is CASSLSLASYNEQFF. CDR3 in DNA: TGCGCCAGCAGCTTGAGCCTAGCGTCTTACAATGAGCAGTTCTTC.

A few counts support this clone. The chain combines TRBV5-1 with TRBJ1-4; 7 positions match TRBD1. V dropped 3 bases and J dropped 0; count of bases not matched to a gene: 5. Germline V lookup: CDR1 SGHRS, CDR2 YFSETQ. CDR3 length equals 16 residues. This chain's CDR3 is CASSSGGGATNEKLFF. CDR3 DNA: TGCGCCAGCAGCTCAGGAGGGGGCGCAACTAATGAAAAACTGTTTTTT.

This clone was counted only a few times. The V gene is TRBV4-1, the J gene TRBJ1-1, with TRBD1 as a possible D gene (6 bases). Between the trimmed V and J ends, which lost 2 bases and 7 bases, there was a span of 29 bases. Germline V gene lookup returns CDR1 MGHRA and CDR2 YSYEKL. This CDR3 spans 19 amino acids. The CDR3 protein is CASSQIMNRVKTSAVEAFF. The CDR3 coding sequence is TGCGCCAGCAGCCAAATAATGAACAGGGTAAAGACATCTGCGGTTGAAGCTTTCTTT.

This clone appeared once. V and J are TRBV7-9 and TRBJ1-1; a possible D gene is TRBD1 (5 bases). The germline gives CDR1 SEHNR, CDR2 FQNEAQ (reference sequence). The CDR3 sequence is 15 residues long. V lost 5 bases and J 4 bases, leaving 17 bases between the germline ends. As DNA, the CDR3 is TGTGCCAGCAGCCGTAGTTCGGGGGGAGGCACTGAAGCTTTCTTT. It yields the protein CASSRSSGGGTEAFF.

The chain recombines TRBV28 with TRBJ2-5; TRBD1 matches at 10 bases. V lost 5 bases, J lost 2 bases, and 5 bases stayed unmatched. Germline V CDR1 and CDR2: MDHEN, SYDVKM. The CDR3 has 15 residues. The CDR3 protein is CASSPRTGGQETQYF. The CDR3 bases are TGTGCCAGCAGTCCTAGGACAGGGGGACAAGAGACCCAGTACTTC.

The chain joins TRBV6-6 to TRBJ2-1; TRBD2 matches 8 bases. The CDR3 sequence is 15 residues long. V was clipped by 5 bases and J by 9 bases; unmatched bases: 12. Germline assignment: CDR1 MNHNY and CDR2 SVGAGI (reference sequence). The CDR3 DNA is TGTGCCAGCAGTAACCCGCGGGGGGCCCCCACTGAGCAGTTCTTC. Its translation: CASSNPRGAPTEQFF.

The CDR3 coding sequence is TGCGCCAGCAGCCAGCCAAGGACAGGGGTGAACACTGAAGCTTTCTTT. Its translation: CASSQPRTGVNTEAFF. V gene TRBV4-1 combines with J gene TRBJ1-1; 9 bases line up with TRBD1. Germline loops: CDR1 MGHRA, CDR2 YSYEKL. V dropped 3 bases and J dropped 0; count of bases not matched to a gene: 5. There are 16 residues in the CDR3.

The V gene is TRBV28, the J gene TRBJ1-5; D is perhaps TRBD1 (5 bases). CDR3 size: 14 residues. CDR1 is MDHEN and CDR2 is SYDVKM in the germline V gene. V was shortened by 7 bases and J by 4 bases, with 14 bases between the two germline ends. For the CDR3, the DNA is TGTGCCAGCACCTTATTACAGGAGAATCAGCCCCAGCATTTT. Residues: CASTLLQENQPQHF.

V and J are TRBV9 and TRBJ2-2; D is perhaps TRBD1 (6 bases). The CDR3 runs 19 residues. Germline V gene sequence: CDR1 SGDLS, CDR2 YYNGEE. Deletions cut 3 bases from V and 2 bases from J, with 23 bases between. Here the CDR3 reads CASSDGQNRDRENTGELFF. The CDR3 DNA reads TGTGCCAGCAGCGACGGGCAGAACAGGGACCGAGAAAACACCGGGGAGCTGTTTTTT.

This clone was seen more than once but under ten times. This chain joins TRBV19 and TRBJ2-3; no clear D. Germline values: CDR1 LNHDA, CDR2 SQIVND (reference sequence). V dropped 3 bases and J dropped 3 bases, with 10 bases sitting between them. This CDR3 is built from 14 residues. DNA for the CDR3: TGTGCCAGTAGTATCCCCCTTCTAACAGATACGCAGTATTTT. Protein product: CASSIPLLTDTQYF.

The rearrangement links TRBV6-4 to TRBJ1-6; D unresolved. Germline V gene data show CDR1 as MRHNA and CDR2 as SNTAGT. Deletions cut 0 bases from V and 9 bases from J, with 9 bases between. This CDR3 is built from 14 residues. CDR3 in DNA: TGTGCCAGCAGTGACTCGATATGGGGTTCACCCCTCCACTTT. Its translation is CASSDSIWGSPLHF.

The genes are TRBV7-2 and TRBJ2-7, with 11 bases identical to TRBD2. CDR3 length equals 16 residues. CDR1 and CDR2 (germline): SGHTA, FQGNSA. V dropped 5 bases and J dropped 6; count of bases not matched to a gene: 12. The CDR3 nucleotides read TGTGCCAGCAGCCTTAGCGGGGGGGCGGGGCGAGGCGAGCAGTACTTC. Protein product: CASSLSGGAGRGEQYF.